This TCR beta chain was recovered during a study of CD8 T cells in Susac syndrome. Random hexamers primed reverse transcription of about 0.5 to 1 ug RNA. Using its own MiXCR run on the immunoSEQ multiplex PCR reads, TCRdb lists one record per CDR3 protein. The repertoire includes roughly 120,000 distinct CDR3 sequences, about 93% of them detected once, and roughly 0.08% sits in the top ten. TCR beta was sequenced from blood CD8+ and CD4+ T cells. The specimen sequenced was CD4+ T cells from PBMCs. The TCR originated in a human donor in good health.

The CDR3 coding sequence is TGTGCCAGCTCACCAACGGGACAGGGAAAATCTGGGGCCAACGTCCTGACTTTC. Translated, it gives CASSPTGQGKSGANVLTF. V is TRBV18 and J is TRBJ2-6, with 9 bases identical to TRBD1. V trimming: 2 bases; J trimming: 1 base; junction bases outside the gene matches: 6. Germline loops: CDR1 KGHSH, CDR2 LQKENI. The CDR3 runs 18 residues.